These 20 T cell receptor beta chains originate from one sample sequenced in a study of human T cells and chemical hapten exposure. TCRdb re-derived calls from the RACE reads in MiXCR, one entry per CDR3 protein. This repertoire shows under 85,000 distinct CDR3 sequences, over 9% found once; its top ten account for approximately 1.4%. Time point: patch test 1, 2 weeks after DPC sensitization. As for treatment: therapeutic diphenylcyclopropenone sensitization with weekly scalp DPC. This specimen was whole blood, taken in connection with sensitization to the hapten diphenylcyclopropenone (DPC). Receptor source: a woman aged 50 to 65 with alopecia areata. Some clones in this sample may be carry-over from other donors' samples.

This clonotype was counted only a few times. The chain combines TRBV9 with TRBJ2-1; the match to TRBD1 covers 9 bases. Unmatched junction bases numbered 2, after V lost 1 base and J lost 9 bases. The CDR3 runs to 13 residues. CDR1 is SGDLS and CDR2 is YYNGEE in the germline V gene. The CDR3 spells CASSVTTGGEQFF. CDR3 nucleotide sequence: TGTGCCAGCAGCGTAACGACAGGGGGTGAGCAGTTCTTC.

This clonotype was recorded many times. The chain carries TRBV12-3 or TRBV12-4 and TRBJ2-5; a possible D gene is TRBD1 (6 bases). V lost 1 base, J lost 3 bases, and 12 bases lay in between. The CDR3 is made up of 15 amino acids. The DNA of the CDR3 is TGTGCCAGCAGTTTAGTGTCCAGGGGAGAAGAGACCCAGTACTTC. It codes for CASSLVSRGEETQYF.

This sequence joins TRBV4-2 and TRBJ2-1; TRBD2 matches at 8 bases. V dropped 3 bases and J dropped 10; count of bases not matched to a gene: 2. CDR1 is LGHNA and CDR2 is YNFKEQ in the germline V gene. The CDR3 extends over 12 amino acids. In DNA, the CDR3 is TGTGCCAGCAGCCAGGTAGCGGGGGAGCAGTTCTTC. It codes for CASSQVAGEQFF.

This chain connects TRBV18 to TRBJ2-7; the D gene is possibly TRBD1 (5 bases). This CDR3 has 14 residues. The V end was cut by 0 bases, the J end by 3 bases, with 9 bases between. Germline loops: CDR1 KGHSH, CDR2 LQKENI. CDR3 sequence: CASSPPQGNYEQYF. In DNA, the CDR3 is TGTGCCAGCTCACCACCGCAGGGAAACTACGAGCAGTACTTC.

V and J are TRBV12-3 or TRBV12-4 and TRBJ2-3; tentative D call: TRBD2 (6 bases). Trimming took off 2 bases at V and 4 bases at J, with 7 bases between the two ends. The CDR3 totals 13 residues. CDR3 bases: TGTGCCAGCAGTTTACGGGAGCCAGATACGCAGTATTTT. Protein sequence: CASSLREPDTQYF.

This clonotype appeared many times. The chain joins TRBV9 to TRBJ2-3, with D possibly being TRBD1 or TRBD2 (5 bases each). Germline assignment: CDR1 SGDLS and CDR2 YYNGEE. V was trimmed by 0 bases and J by 4 bases, leaving 12 bases between them. This CDR3 region has 15 residues. This CDR3 is CASSVEWGNADTQYF. The DNA of the CDR3 is TGTGCCAGCAGCGTAGAGTGGGGGAACGCAGATACGCAGTATTTT.

This clonotype was detected ten times or more. The chain joins TRBV2 to TRBJ1-2; TRBD1 matches at 7 bases. J was trimmed by 2 bases and V by 2 bases; bases with no gene match: 8. Germline lookup yields CDR1 SNHLY and CDR2 FYNNEI. CDR3 length equals 16 residues. For the CDR3, the DNA is TGTGCCAGCAGTGAAAGAGGGGGCAGATTAAACTATGGCTACACCTTC. As protein: CASSERGGRLNYGYTF.

This clonotype was seen many times. The genes are TRBV6-1 and TRBJ1-5, with a tentative D call TRBD1 (5 bases). Germline loops: CDR1 MNHNS, CDR2 SASEGT. Deletions cut 4 bases from V and 1 base from J, with 8 bases between. The CDR3 runs 14 residues. DNA for the CDR3: TGTGCCAGCAGTGGACAGAGGAGCAATCAGCCCCAGCATTTT. This gives the protein CASSGQRSNQPQHF.

The chain joins TRBV28 to TRBJ2-7; TRBD1 matches 8 bases. CDR3 length equals 15 residues. Germline CDR1 and CDR2: MDHEN and SYDVKM. Germline trimming cut 5 bases from V and 5 bases from J; bases unmatched to any gene: 11. This chain's CDR3 is CASSTPAGGYHEQYF. In DNA form, the CDR3 reads TGTGCCAGCAGTACCCCAGCAGGGGGCTACCACGAGCAGTACTTC.

This clonotype appeared a few times. This rearrangement joins TRBV7-2 to TRBJ2-7, with 7 bases identical to TRBD1. With 1 base clipped from V and 2 bases from J, the junction kept 5 bases outside the gene matches. Germline CDR1 reads SGHTA; CDR2 reads FQGNSA. This CDR3 has 15 residues. CDR3 sequence (DNA): TGTGCCAGCAGCTTAGTGGGGGACAGAGCCTACGAGCAGTACTTC. Translation: CASSLVGDRAYEQYF.

The sample holds a few counts of this clonotype. A junction end diverges from the germline sequence, so it may reflect a read error. The rearrangement links TRBV7-7 to TRBJ2-7; TRBD2 matches 7 bases. The germline CDR1 and CDR2 sequences are SSHAT and FNYEAQ (reference sequence). The CDR3 runs 15 residues. The CDR3 nucleotides are TGTGCTAGCAGCCCCTTTAGCGGGTCGTCCTACGAGCAGTACTTC. This codes for CASSPFSGSSYEQYF.

CDR3 amino acids: CASSMSGTDTQYF. CDR3 DNA: TGTGCCAGTAGTATGTCAGGCACAGATACGCAGTATTTT. V gene TRBV19 combines with J gene TRBJ2-3; D is ambiguous. The CDR3 sequence is 13 residues long. The V and J ends lost 3 bases and 1 base respectively, with 5 bases between them. CDR1 is LNHDA, CDR2 SQIVND, per germline (reference sequence).

The V gene is TRBV7-2, the J gene TRBJ2-1; D may correspond to TRBD1 or TRBD2 (5 bases each). Germline CDR1 SGHTA, CDR2 FQGNSA. Trimming pared 0 bases from V and 4 bases from J, leaving 10 bases between. The CDR3 runs to 15 residues. In nucleotides, the CDR3 is TGTGCCAGCAGCTTAGCCAGGGCGGGTTACAATGAGCAGTTCTTC. As protein: CASSLARAGYNEQFF.

The rearrangement uses TRBV29-1 and TRBJ2-7, with D unresolved. The germline CDR1 and CDR2 sequences are SQVTM and ANQGSEA. This CDR3 is 12 amino acids long. V lost 4 bases and J 0 bases, leaving 7 bases between the germline ends. The CDR3, as DNA: TGCAGCGTTGTTCAGGACTCCTACGAGCAGTACTTC. This sequence encodes CSVVQDSYEQYF.

The genes are TRBV5-1 and TRBJ2-3, with 12 positions matching TRBD2. The germline gives CDR1 SGHRS, CDR2 YFSETQ. J gave up 4 bases and V 9 bases, and 9 bases lay outside the gene matches. CDR3 length: 15 residues. The CDR3 DNA sequence: TGCGCCACCACGACTAGCGGGAGTCCGGCAGATACGCAGTATTTT. Translation gives CATTTSGSPADTQYF.

V usage is TRBV6-5 and J usage is TRBJ2-7; 8 nucleotides align to TRBD2. Germline values: CDR1 MNHEY, CDR2 SVGAGI. CDR3 size: 17 residues. J lost 5 bases, V lost 7 bases, and 19 bases had no gene match. This CDR3 reads CASIGAASGREGHEQYF. The CDR3 DNA follows: TGTGCCAGCATCGGGGCGGCTAGCGGCCGGGAGGGGCACGAGCAGTACTTC.

This clonotype was counted between two and nine times. The CDR3 loop is CASSFAPKGGSTEAFF. The DNA of the CDR3 is TGTGCCAGCAGTTTTGCGCCTAAGGGAGGATCCACTGAAGCTTTCTTT. The V and J genes are TRBV12-3 or TRBV12-4 and TRBJ1-1; D is undetermined. The CDR3 loop spans 16 amino acids. V was trimmed by 3 bases and J by 4 bases, leaving 18 bases between them.

This clonotype has only a few counts. The chain recombines TRBV12-3 or TRBV12-4 with TRBJ1-2, with 7 bases matching TRBD1. The CDR3 covers 13 residues. J was trimmed by 7 bases and V by 5 bases; bases with no gene match: 7. CDR3 nucleotide sequence: TGTGCCAGCAGTCCGGGGACAGCGGGTGGCTACACCTTC. Protein sequence: CASSPGTAGGYTF.

The chain employs TRBV7-6 and TRBJ2-5, with a possible D match to TRBD1 (6 bases). V was shortened by 4 bases and J by 4 bases, with 16 bases between the two germline ends. Germline loops: CDR1 SGHVS, CDR2 FNYEAQ. This CDR3 spans 15 amino acids. Here the CDR3 reads CASSSPQGLGETQYF. Written as DNA, the CDR3 is TGTGCCAGCAGCTCCCCACAGGGTCTTGGAGAGACCCAGTACTTC.

The genes are TRBV14 and TRBJ2-7; D unresolved. The germline gives CDR1 SGHDN, CDR2 FVKESK. V lost 0 bases and J lost 3, with 12 bases in between. The CDR3 spans 15 residues. The CDR3, as DNA: TGTGCCAGCAGCCAAGAAATCTCACGCCACTACGAGCAGTACTTC. The encoded protein is CASSQEISRHYEQYF.